This T cell receptor beta chain was retrieved from a study of vaccination effects on CD4 cells after COVID-19. Study findings and constraints: Clones arising from infection and from vaccination showed marked clonal contraction late after vaccination. Cross-reactivity toward common cold coronaviruses was confined to only 1 of 255 vaccine-induced clones in healthy vaccinees.

Method: immunoSEQ multiplex PCR; TCRdb's copy keeps in-frame clones and lacks some. Of tens of thousands of clones listed, around 76% are singletons. V lost 1 base to trimming and J lost 6 bases; unmatched junction nucleotides: 7. The length of the CDR3 is 16 residues. In germline, CDR1 is LGHNA, CDR2 YNFKEQ. This clone appeared a single time. Its antigen is not identified. Using viral peptide pools, the ViraFEST assay grew out antigen-specific CD4+ T cells prior to sequencing. A 10-day culture period preceded the isolation of CD4+ T cells. Absence of prior SARS-CoV-2 infection characterized the vaccine recipients, who showed negative nucleocapsid antibodies. After over 1.5 million PBMC were placed in each well, they were cultured with roughly 11 IU/ml IL-2 and approximately 9.6 ug/ml peptides. Cultures got half-medium changes with IL-2 on days 3 and 7.

The chain uses TRBV4-2 and TRBJ2-4; TRBD1 agrees at 9 bases. This TCR was sampled from a human donor who received a COVID-19 vaccine. This sample comprised CD4+ T cells from PBMCs cultured with HCoV-NL63 spike peptides, obtained before COVID-19 vaccination. CDR3 in DNA: TGTGCCAGCAGCCAAGGGAGGGGACAGGGCGGAAACATTCAGTACTTC. This translates into CASSQGRGQGGNIQYF.